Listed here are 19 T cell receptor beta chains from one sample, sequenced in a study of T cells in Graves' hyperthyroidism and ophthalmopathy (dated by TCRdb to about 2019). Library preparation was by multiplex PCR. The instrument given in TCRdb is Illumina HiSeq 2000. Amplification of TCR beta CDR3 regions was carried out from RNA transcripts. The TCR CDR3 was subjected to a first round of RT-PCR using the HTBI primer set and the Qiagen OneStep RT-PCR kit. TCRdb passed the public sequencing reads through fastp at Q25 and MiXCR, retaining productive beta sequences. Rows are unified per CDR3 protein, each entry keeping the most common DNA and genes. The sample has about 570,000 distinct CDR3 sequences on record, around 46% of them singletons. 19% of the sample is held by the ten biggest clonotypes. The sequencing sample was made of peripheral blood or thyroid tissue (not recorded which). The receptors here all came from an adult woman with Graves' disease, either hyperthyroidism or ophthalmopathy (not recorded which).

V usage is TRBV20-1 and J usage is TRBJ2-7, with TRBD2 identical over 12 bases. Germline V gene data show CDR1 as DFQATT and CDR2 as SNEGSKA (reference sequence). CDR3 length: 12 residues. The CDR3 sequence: CPTSGRSYEQYF. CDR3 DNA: TGCCCGACTAGCGGGAGATCCTACGAGCAGTACTTC.

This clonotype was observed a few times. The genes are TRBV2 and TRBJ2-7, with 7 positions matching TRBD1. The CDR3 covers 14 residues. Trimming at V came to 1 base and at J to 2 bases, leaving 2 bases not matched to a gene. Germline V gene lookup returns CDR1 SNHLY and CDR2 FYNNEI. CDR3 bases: TGTGCCAGCAGTGAAGGGACAGGACCCTACGAGCAGTACTTC. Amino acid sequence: CASSEGTGPYEQYF.

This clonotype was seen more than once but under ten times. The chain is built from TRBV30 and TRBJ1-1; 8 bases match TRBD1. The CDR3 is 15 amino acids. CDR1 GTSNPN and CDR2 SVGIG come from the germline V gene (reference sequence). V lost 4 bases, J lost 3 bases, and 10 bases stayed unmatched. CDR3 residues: CAWTILGTGDTEAFF. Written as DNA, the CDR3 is TGTGCCTGGACCATCCTAGGGACAGGCGACACTGAAGCTTTCTTT.

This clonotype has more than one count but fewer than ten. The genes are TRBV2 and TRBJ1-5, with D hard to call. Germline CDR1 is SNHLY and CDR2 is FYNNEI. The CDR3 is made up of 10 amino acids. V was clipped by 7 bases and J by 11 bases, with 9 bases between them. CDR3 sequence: CASIRPTQHF. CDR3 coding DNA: TGTGCCAGCATTCGACCCACCCAGCATTTT.

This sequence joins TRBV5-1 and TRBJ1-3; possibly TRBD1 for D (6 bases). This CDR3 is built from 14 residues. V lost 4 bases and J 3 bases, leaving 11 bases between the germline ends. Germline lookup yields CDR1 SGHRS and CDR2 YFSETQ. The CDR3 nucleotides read TGCGCCAGCAGCCCGGGGGCGTATGGAAACACCATATATTTT. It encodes CASSPGAYGNTIYF.

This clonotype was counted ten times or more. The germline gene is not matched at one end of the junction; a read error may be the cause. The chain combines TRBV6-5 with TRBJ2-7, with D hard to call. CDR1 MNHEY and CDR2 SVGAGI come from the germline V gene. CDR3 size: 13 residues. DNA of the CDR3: TGCGCCAGCAGCTATTCCCGTTCCTACGAGCAGTACTTC. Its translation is CASSYSRSYEQYF.

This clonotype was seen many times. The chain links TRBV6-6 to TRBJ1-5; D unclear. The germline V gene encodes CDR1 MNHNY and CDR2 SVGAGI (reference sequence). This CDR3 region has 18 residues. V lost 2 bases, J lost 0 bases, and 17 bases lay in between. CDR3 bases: TGTGCCAGCAGTTACCCGGCTCTACCTGGGTTTAGCAATCAGCCCCAGCATTTT. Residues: CASSYPALPGFSNQPQHF.

The CDR3 region is CASSWGGGQYNEQFF. DNA of the CDR3: TGTGCCAGCAGCTGGGGCGGGGGACAGTACAATGAGCAGTTCTTC. The V and J genes are TRBV11-2 and TRBJ2-1; TRBD1 or TRBD2 may be the D gene (7 bases each). The CDR3 has 15 residues. V was trimmed by 4 bases and J by 4 bases, leaving 14 bases between them. Germline CDR1 SGHAT, CDR2 FQNNGV.

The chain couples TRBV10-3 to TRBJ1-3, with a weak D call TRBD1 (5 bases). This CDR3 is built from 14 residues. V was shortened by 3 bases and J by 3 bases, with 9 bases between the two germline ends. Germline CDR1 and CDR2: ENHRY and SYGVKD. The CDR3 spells CAISESQGGNTIYF. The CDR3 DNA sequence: TGTGCCATCAGTGAAAGTCAGGGTGGAAACACCATATATTTT.

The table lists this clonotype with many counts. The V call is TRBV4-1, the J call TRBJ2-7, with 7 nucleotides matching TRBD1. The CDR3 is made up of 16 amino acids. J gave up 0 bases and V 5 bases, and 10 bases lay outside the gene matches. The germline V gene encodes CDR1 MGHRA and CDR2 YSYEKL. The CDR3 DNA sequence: TGCGCCAGCAGCATAAGACAGGGCCCCAGCTCCTACGAGCAGTACTTC. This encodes CASSIRQGPSSYEQYF.

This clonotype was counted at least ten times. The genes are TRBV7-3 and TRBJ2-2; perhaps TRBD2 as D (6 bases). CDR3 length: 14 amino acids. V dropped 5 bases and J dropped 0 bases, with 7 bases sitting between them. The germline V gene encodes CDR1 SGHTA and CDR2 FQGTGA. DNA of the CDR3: TGTGCCAGCAGCGCTAGCGCGAACACCGGGGAGCTGTTTTTT. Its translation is CASSASANTGELFF.

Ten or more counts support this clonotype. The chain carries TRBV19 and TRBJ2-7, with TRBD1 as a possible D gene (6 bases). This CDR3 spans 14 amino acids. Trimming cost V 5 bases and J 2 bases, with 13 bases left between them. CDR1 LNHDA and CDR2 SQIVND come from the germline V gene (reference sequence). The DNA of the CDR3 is TGTGCCAGTAGTCTCGGACAGAGCACCTACGAGCAGTACTTC. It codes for CASSLGQSTYEQYF.

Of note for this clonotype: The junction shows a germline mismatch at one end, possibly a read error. The CDR3 DNA sequence: TGTGCCAGCACCCTTTTCCCCCACGAGCAATACTTC. It is translated as CASTLFPHEQYF. The chain links TRBV12-3 or TRBV12-4 to TRBJ2-7, with D uncertain. This CDR3 spans 12 amino acids.

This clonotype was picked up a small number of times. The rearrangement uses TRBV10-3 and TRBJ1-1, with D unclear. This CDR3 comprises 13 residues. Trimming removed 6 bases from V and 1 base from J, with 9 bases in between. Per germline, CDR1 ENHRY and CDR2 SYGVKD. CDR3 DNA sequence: TGTGCCATCAGCGCACAGCCGAACACTGAAGCTTTCTTT. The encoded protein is CAISAQPNTEAFF.

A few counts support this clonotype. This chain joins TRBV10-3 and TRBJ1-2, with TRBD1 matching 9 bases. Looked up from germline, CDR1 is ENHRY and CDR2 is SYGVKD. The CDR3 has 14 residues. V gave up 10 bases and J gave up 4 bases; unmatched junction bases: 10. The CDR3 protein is CASNPTGGLYGYTF. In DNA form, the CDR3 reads TGTGCCAGCAACCCCACAGGGGGCCTCTATGGCTACACCTTC.

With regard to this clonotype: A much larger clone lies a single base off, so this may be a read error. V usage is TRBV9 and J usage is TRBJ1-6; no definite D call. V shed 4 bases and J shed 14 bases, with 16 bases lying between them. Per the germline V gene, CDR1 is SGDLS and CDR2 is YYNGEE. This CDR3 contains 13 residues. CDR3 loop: CASSQRGERALHF. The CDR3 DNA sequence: TGTGCCAGCAGCCAACGCGGCGAAAGGGCCCTCCACTTT.

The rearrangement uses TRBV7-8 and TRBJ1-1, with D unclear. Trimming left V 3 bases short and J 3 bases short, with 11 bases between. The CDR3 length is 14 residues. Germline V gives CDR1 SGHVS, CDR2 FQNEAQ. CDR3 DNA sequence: TGTGCCAGCAGCTTGAACATGGCGGACACTGAAGCTTTCTTT. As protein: CASSLNMADTEAFF.

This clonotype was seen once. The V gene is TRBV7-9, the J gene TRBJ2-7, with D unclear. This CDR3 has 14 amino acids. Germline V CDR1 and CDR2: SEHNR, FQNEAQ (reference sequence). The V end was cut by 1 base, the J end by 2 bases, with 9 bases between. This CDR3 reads CASSLDGDTYEQYF. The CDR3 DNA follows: TGTGCCAGCAGCTTAGATGGGGATACCTACGAGCAGTACTTC.

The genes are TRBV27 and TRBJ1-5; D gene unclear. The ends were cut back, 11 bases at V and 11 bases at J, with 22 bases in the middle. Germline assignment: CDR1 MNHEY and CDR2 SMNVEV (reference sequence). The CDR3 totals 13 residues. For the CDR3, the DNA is TGTGCCCTCTGGACTAGCGGGCAAGAGACCCAGCATTTT. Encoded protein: CALWTSGQETQHF.